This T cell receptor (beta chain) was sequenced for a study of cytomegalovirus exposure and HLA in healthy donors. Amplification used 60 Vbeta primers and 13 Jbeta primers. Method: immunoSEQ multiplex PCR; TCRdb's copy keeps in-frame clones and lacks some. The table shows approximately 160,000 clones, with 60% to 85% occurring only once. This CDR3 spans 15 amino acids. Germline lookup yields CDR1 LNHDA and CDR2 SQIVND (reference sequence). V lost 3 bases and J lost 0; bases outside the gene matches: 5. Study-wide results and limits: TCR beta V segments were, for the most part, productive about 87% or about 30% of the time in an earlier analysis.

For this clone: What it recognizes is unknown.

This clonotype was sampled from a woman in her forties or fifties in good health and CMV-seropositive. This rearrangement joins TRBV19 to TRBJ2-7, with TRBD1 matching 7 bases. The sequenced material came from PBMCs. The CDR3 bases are TGTGCCAGTAGTATTGACCCAGGGGGCTCCTACGAGCAGTACTTC. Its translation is CASSIDPGGSYEQYF.